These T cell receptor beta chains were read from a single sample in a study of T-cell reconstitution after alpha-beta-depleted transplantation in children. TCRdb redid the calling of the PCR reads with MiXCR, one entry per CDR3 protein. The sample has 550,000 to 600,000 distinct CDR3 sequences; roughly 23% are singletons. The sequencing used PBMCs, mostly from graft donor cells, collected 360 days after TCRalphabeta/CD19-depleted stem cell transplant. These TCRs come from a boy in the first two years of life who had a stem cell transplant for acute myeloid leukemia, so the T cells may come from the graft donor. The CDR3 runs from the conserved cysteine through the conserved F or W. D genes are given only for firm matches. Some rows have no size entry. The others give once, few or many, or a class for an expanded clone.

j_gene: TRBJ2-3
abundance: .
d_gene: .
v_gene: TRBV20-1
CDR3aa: CSASHRDTDTQYF
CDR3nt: TGCAGTGCTAGTCACAGGGACACAGATACGCAGTATTTT

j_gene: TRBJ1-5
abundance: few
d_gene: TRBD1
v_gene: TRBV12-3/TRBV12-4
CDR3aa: CASSYTGGGNGQPQHF
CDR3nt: TGTGCCAGCAGTTATACAGGGGGAGGGAATGGCCAGCCCCAGCATTTT

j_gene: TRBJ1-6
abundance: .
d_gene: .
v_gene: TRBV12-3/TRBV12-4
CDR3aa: CASRFASNYNSPLHF
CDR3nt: TGTGCCAGCAGGTTCGCGAGTAACTACAATTCACCCCTCCACTTT

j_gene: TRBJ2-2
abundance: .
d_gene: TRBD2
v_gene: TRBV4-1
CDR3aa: CASSQDYLAGGSRTGELFF
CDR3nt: TGCGCCAGCAGCCAAGATTACTTGGCGGGGGGCAGTCGCACCGGGGAGCTGTTTTTT

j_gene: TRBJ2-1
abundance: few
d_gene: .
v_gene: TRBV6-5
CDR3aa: CASSYVASPHSYNEQFF
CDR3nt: TGTGCCAGCAGTTATGTCGCGAGCCCACACTCCTACAATGAGCAGTTCTTC

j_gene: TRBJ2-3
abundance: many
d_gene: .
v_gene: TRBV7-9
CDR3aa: CASSPRLVGDTQYF
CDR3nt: TGTGCCAGCAGCCCTCGACTAGTAGGAGATACGCAGTATTTT

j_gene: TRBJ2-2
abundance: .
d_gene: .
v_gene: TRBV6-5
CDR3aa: CASSWTRLNTGELFF
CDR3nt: TGTGCCAGCAGTTGGACTCGGCTGAACACCGGGGAGCTGTTTTTT

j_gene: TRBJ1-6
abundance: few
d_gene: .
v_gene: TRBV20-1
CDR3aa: CSATRQGIYNSPLHF
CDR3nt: TGCAGTGCTACCCGCCAGGGTATCTATAATTCACCCCTCCACTTT

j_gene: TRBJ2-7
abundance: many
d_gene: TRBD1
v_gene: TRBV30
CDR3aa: CAWSGWDRIEQYF
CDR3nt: TGTGCCTGGAGTGGGTGGGACAGGATCGAGCAGTACTTC

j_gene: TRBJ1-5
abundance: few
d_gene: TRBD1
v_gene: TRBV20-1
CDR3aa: CSAARTGSNQPQHF
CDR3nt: TGCAGTGCCGCGAGGACAGGGAGCAATCAGCCCCAGCATTTT

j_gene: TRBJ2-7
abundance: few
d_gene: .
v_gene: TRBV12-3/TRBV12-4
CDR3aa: CASSLLEWFHEQYF
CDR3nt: TGTGCCAGCAGTTTACTGGAATGGTTCCACGAGCAGTACTTC

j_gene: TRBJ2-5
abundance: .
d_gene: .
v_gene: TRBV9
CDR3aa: CASSVALAGGETQYF
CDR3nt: TGTGCCAGCAGCGTAGCCCTAGCCGGGGGAGAGACCCAGTACTTC